This TCR beta chain is from a study of beta chain features in type 1 diabetes. Study as a whole: When patients were set against healthy donors, age, gender and cell yields were similar.

TCRB transcripts that were expressed got sequenced, as all of the isolated RNA had been reverse transcribed. Assay: immunoSEQ multiplex PCR; the TCRdb copy retains only in-frame clones and omits some. Among approximately 400,000 clones listed, about 16% were seen once. This clone has just a few counts. What it binds is unknown. Study outcomes and limitations: Over-representation of high TCR-expressing cells was a possible consequence of cDNA sequencing. Fewer insertions but more deletions were seen at VDJ junctions in type 1 diabetes patients.

Naive, central memory, regulatory and stem cell-like memory cells within the CD4+ compartment were sorted using CD45RO/CCR7/CD25/CD127/CD95/CD27. In germline, CDR1 is GTSNPN, CDR2 SVGIG (reference sequence). J gave up 6 bases and V 4 bases, and 8 bases lay outside the gene matches. The CDR3 is 14 residues long. This rearrangement joins TRBV30 to TRBJ1-4; 7 bases fit TRBD1. The clonotype originates from a woman in her late teens or twenties in good health. Sequenced sample: naive CD4+ T cells from blood. The CDR3 sequence: CAWKEGARDEKLFF. The CDR3 DNA reads TGTGCCTGGAAGGAGGGGGCGCGAGATGAAAAACTGTTTTTT.